These 8 T cell receptor beta chains were sequenced from one sample in a study of T cell responses to AZD1222 COVID-19 vaccine. Using immunoSEQ multiplex PCR, the repertoire was profiled, and TCRdb retains in-frame clones only, with some absent. The table records 130,000 or so clones, 80% to 95% of them present only once. The material was peripheral blood, obtained 28 days after the second AZD1222 dose. These receptor sequences come from an adult who received the AZD1222 COVID-19 vaccine.

To note about this clone: Germline is not matched at one junction end, which may reflect a read error. V and J are TRBV4-3 and TRBJ2-5, with 8 nucleotides matching TRBD1. Germline CDR1 is LGHNA and CDR2 is YSLEER. The CDR3 runs to 12 residues. The CDR3 sequence: CASSERQGLADF. The CDR3 DNA reads as TGCGCCAGCAGCGAGAGACAGGGGCTCGCCGACTTC.

The gene calls are TRBV2 and TRBJ2-1; D not resolved. The V gene lost 3 bases and the J gene lost 2 bases, with 20 bases spanning the gap. From germline, CDR1 is SNHLY and CDR2 FYNNEI. The CDR3 consists of 18 residues. The CDR3 coding sequence is TGTGCCAGCAGTGATAGCTCCGGTGACTTCAAGACCTACAATGAGCAGTTCTTC. As protein: CASSDSSGDFKTYNEQFF.

The gene calls are TRBV10-3 and TRBJ2-3, with 9 bases aligning to TRBD2. Germline CDR1 reads ENHRY; CDR2 reads SYGVKD. V gave up 11 bases and J gave up 0 bases; unmatched junction bases: 18. CDR3 length: 18 amino acids. This CDR3 reads CASKGGAGGLISTDTQYF. The DNA for the CDR3 is TGTGCCTCCAAAGGCGGCGCGGGAGGGCTGATTAGCACAGATACGCAGTATTTT.

The J gene is TRBJ2-1, the V gene TRBV11-2, with a tentative D call TRBD2 (7 bases). The V and J ends lost 7 bases and 0 bases respectively, with 22 bases between them. Germline CDR1 reads SGHAT; CDR2 reads FQNNGV. The CDR3 runs to 18 residues. The CDR3: CASKGGGHRGSSYNEQFF. CDR3 bases: TGTGCCAGCAAGGGAGGGGGGCATCGAGGGAGCTCCTACAATGAGCAGTTCTTC.

V is TRBV19 and J is TRBJ2-5; 13 bases are shared with TRBD2. Trimming removed 3 bases from V and 3 bases from J; junction bases left unmatched: 4. Germline V gives CDR1 LNHDA, CDR2 SQIVND (reference sequence). The CDR3 covers 16 residues. The CDR3 sequence: CASSIRTSGSKETQYF. In DNA, the CDR3 is TGTGCCAGTAGTATTAGGACTAGCGGGAGTAAAGAGACCCAGTACTTC.

A few counts support this clone. The V gene is TRBV19, the J gene TRBJ1-6; D is perhaps TRBD1 (6 bases). V was pared by 2 bases and J by 8 bases, with 13 bases between. Per germline, CDR1 LNHDA and CDR2 SQIVND (reference sequence). The CDR3 is 15 residues long. CDR3 DNA: TGTGCCAGTAGTATATCAGGACAGCGCCATTCACCCCTCCACTTT. Protein product: CASSISGQRHSPLHF.

The chain joins TRBV27 to TRBJ1-1, with D possibly being TRBD1 (6 bases). V was pared by 3 bases and J by 3 bases, with 11 bases between. Germline CDR1 reads MNHEY; CDR2 reads SMNVEV (reference sequence). The CDR3 is 14 amino acids. CDR3 residues: CASSFQGKDTEAFF. The CDR3 nucleotides are TGTGCCAGCAGTTTTCAGGGGAAGGACACTGAAGCTTTCTTT.

The chain employs TRBV27 and TRBJ1-3; TRBD1 matches 9 bases. CDR1 is MNHEY and CDR2 is SMNVEV in the germline V gene (reference sequence). V dropped 7 bases and J dropped 0; count of bases not matched to a gene: 4. The CDR3 is 15 amino acids. CDR3 residues: CASTMTGGSGNTIYF. The CDR3 region has the DNA TGTGCCAGCACCATGACAGGGGGCTCTGGAAACACCATATATTTT.